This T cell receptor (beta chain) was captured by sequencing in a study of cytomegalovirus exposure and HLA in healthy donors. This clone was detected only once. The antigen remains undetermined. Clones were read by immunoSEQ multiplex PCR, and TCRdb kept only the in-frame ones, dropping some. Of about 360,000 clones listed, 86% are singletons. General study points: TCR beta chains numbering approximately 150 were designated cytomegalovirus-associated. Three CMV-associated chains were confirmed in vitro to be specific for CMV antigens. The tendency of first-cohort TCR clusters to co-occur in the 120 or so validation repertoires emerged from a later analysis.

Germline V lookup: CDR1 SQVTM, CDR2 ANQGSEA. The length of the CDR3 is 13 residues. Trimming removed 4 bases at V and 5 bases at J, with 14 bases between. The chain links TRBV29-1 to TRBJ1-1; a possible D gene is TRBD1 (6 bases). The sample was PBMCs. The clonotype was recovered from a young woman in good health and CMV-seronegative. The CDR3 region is CSVANREVTEAFF. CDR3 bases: TGCAGCGTTGCTAACAGGGAAGTAACTGAAGCTTTCTTT. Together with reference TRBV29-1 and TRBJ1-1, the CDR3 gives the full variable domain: SAVISQKPSRDICQRGTSLTIQCQVDSQVTMMFWYRQQPGQSLTLIATANQGSEATYESGFVIDKFPISRPNLTFSTLTVSNMSPEDSSIYLCSVANREVTEAFFGQGTRLTVV.